Presented here are 21 T cell receptor beta chains from one specimen sequenced in a study of T cell responses to AZD1222 COVID-19 vaccine. Libraries were prepared by immunoSEQ multiplex PCR; TCRdb keeps only in-frame clonotypes and omits some of them. This table has about 56,000 clones, less than 90% appearing once. The starting material was peripheral blood, obtained 28 days after the second AZD1222 dose. The receptors here all came from an adult who received the AZD1222 COVID-19 vaccine.

DNA for the CDR3: TGTGCCAGCAGCCTCGAACGTCTTGCGGGCGGCACCGGGGAGCTGTTTTTT. Translated, it gives CASSLERLAGGTGELFF. The chain couples TRBV3-1 (or the pseudogene TRBV3-2) to TRBJ2-2; weak D call: TRBD2 (5 bases). The CDR3 has 17 amino acids. V was cut by 4 bases and J by 4 bases, with 19 bases left in between. CDR1 is LGHDT, CDR2 YNNKEL, per germline (reference sequence).

The V gene is TRBV21-1, the J gene TRBJ2-7; the table names TRBD2, a call not compared with the DNA. TRBV21-1 is reported as a pseudogene. The length of the CDR3 is 18 residues. The CDR3 region is CASSLTLAGSIGVDEQYF. The CDR3 coding sequence is TGTGCCAGCAGCCTTACTCTGGCGGGAAGCATCGGGGTGGACGAGCAGTACTTC.

The chain recombines TRBV4-3 with TRBJ1-6; no clear D. Germline V CDR1 and CDR2: LGHNA, YSLEER. The CDR3 is made up of 15 amino acids. Trimming took 2 bases from V and 3 from J, leaving 8 bases between them. CDR3 residues: CASSQSSYYNSPLHF. The CDR3 DNA is TGCGCCAGCAGCCAATCTTCTTACTATAATTCACCCCTCCACTTT.

The table lists this clone with a few counts. The DNA of the CDR3 is TGTGCCTGGACCCCCGGGATACGATCACCCCTCCACTTT. Residues: CAWTPGIRSPLHF. The gene calls are TRBV30 and TRBJ1-6; D remains ambiguous. This CDR3 region has 13 residues. V lost 4 bases to trimming and J lost 10 bases, with 14 bases between them. The germline gives CDR1 GTSNPN, CDR2 SVGIG (reference sequence).

The chain carries TRBV11-2 and TRBJ2-7; D ambiguous. V was cut by 1 base and J by 6 bases, with 7 bases left in between. Germline V gene sequence: CDR1 SGHAT, CDR2 FQNNGV. There are 12 residues in the CDR3. The CDR3 loop is CASSLGGVEQYF. The CDR3 DNA reads as TGTGCCAGCAGCTTAGGTGGGGTCGAGCAGTACTTC. Using reference TRBV11-2 and TRBJ2-7 for the parts outside the CDR3, the full variable domain is EAGVAQSPRYKIIEKRQSVAFWCNPISGHATLYWYQQILGQGPKLLIQFQNNGVVDDSQLPKDRFSAERLKGVDSTLKIQPAKLEDSAVYLCASSLGGVEQYFGPGTRLTVT.

V is TRBV12-3 or TRBV12-4 and J is TRBJ2-5; no reliable D call. Trimming pared 5 bases from V and 2 bases from J, leaving 6 bases between. The CDR3 totals 12 residues. The DNA for the CDR3 is TGTGCCAGCAGTCGTCTACAAGAGACCCAGTACTTC. Protein sequence: CASSRLQETQYF.

In nucleotides, the CDR3 is TGTGCCAGCTCACCACTAAGGGGCGCAGACTACGAGCAGTACTTC. Translated, it gives CASSPLRGADYEQYF. The chain couples TRBV18 to TRBJ2-7; D might be TRBD1 (5 bases). This CDR3 contains 15 residues. Germline V gene lookup returns CDR1 KGHSH and CDR2 LQKENI. The V end lost 1 base, the J end lost 3 bases, and 13 bases lay between the germline ends.

This chain connects TRBV30 to TRBJ1-2; D is perhaps TRBD1 (5 bases). V was cut by 4 bases and J by 3 bases, with 12 bases left in between. The germline V gene encodes CDR1 GTSNPN and CDR2 SVGIG (reference sequence). This CDR3 spans 13 amino acids. The CDR3 DNA sequence: TGTGCCTGGACCTTGGGGGGGGACTATGGCTACACCTTC. Its translation: CAWTLGGDYGYTF.

On this clone: A read error may account for a junction end that differs from germline. The chain carries TRBV3-1 (or the pseudogene TRBV3-2) and TRBJ1-4; D gene ambiguous. The CDR3 loop spans 12 amino acids. Germline V lookup: CDR1 LGHDT, CDR2 YNNKEL (reference sequence). CDR3 bases: TGTGCCAGCAGCCAAGGAACCGGGAGATCCCTTTTT. It codes for CASSQGTGRSLF.

In its sample, this clone was seen a few times. The chain links TRBV6-5 to TRBJ1-6; D unresolved. The CDR3 consists of 16 residues. The ends were cut back, 0 bases at V and 9 bases at J, with 15 bases in the middle. Germline-derived CDR1 and CDR2 are MNHEY and SVGAGI. The CDR3 is CASSYSTHPIFSPLHF. The CDR3 DNA reads as TGTGCCAGCAGTTACTCGACCCACCCTATTTTTTCACCCCTCCACTTT.

The chain carries TRBV6-2 or TRBV6-3 and TRBJ2-7, with no clear D. This CDR3 region has 12 residues. CDR1 is MNHEY and CDR2 is SVGEGT in the germline V gene. The V and J ends lost 3 bases and 6 bases respectively, with 9 bases between them. CDR3 sequence: CASSYRVGEQYF. Written as DNA, the CDR3 is TGTGCCAGCAGTTATCGGGTGGGCGAGCAGTACTTC.

The chain recombines TRBV25-1 with TRBJ1-4; D might be TRBD1 (6 bases). The CDR3 consists of 14 residues. The germline V and J ends were trimmed by 1 base and 10 bases, with 13 bases remaining between them. Looked up from germline, CDR1 is MGHDK and CDR2 is SYGVNS. The CDR3 loop reads CASSESPGEGKLFF. The CDR3, as DNA: TGTGCCAGCAGTGAATCCCCAGGGGAGGGAAAACTGTTTTTT. Looking up the rest from reference TRBV25-1 and TRBJ1-4 gives the full variable domain: EADIYQTPRYLVIGTGKKITLECSQTMGHDKMYWYQQDPGMELHLIHYSYGVNSTEKGDLSSESTVSRIRTEHFPLTLESARPSHTSQYLCASSESPGEGKLFFGSGTQLSVL.

J is TRBJ2-1 and V is TRBV28, with D possibly matching TRBD2 (5 bases). From germline, CDR1 is MDHEN and CDR2 SYDVKM. Deletions cut 5 bases from V and 15 bases from J, with 17 bases between. The CDR3 has 12 amino acids. DNA for the CDR3: TGTGCCAGCAGTGCCCCCGGCAGAGAGGGGTTCTTC. It is translated as CASSAPGREGFF.

The chain uses TRBV27 and TRBJ1-1; unclear D gene. V was cut by 0 bases and J by 3 bases, with 11 bases left in between. This CDR3 is 15 amino acids long. From germline, CDR1 is MNHEY and CDR2 SMNVEV (reference sequence). CDR3 coding DNA: TGTGCCAGCAGTTTATCCCGGGCGGCGGACACTGAAGCTTTCTTT. Residues: CASSLSRAADTEAFF.

The genes are TRBV5-1 and TRBJ1-5; tentative D call: TRBD1 (6 bases). Trimming pared 4 bases from V and 1 base from J, leaving 18 bases between. Germline CDR1 and CDR2: SGHRS and YFSETQ. This CDR3 is built from 17 residues. CDR3 sequence: CASSRRAVRGSNQPQHF. The CDR3 DNA follows: TGCGCCAGCAGCCGCCGGGCGGTAAGGGGGAGCAATCAGCCCCAGCATTTT.

The rearrangement joins TRBV6-5 to TRBJ1-4; no firm D call. The CDR3 has 14 residues. With 5 bases removed from V and 2 bases from J, the gap between germline ends came to 9 bases. CDR1 and CDR2 from the germline V gene are MNHEY and SVGAGI. Here the CDR3 DNA reads TGTGCCAGCAGTCCCACAGTTACTAATGAAAAACTGTTTTTT. Translated: CASSPTVTNEKLFF.

The chain joins TRBV7-6 to TRBJ1-4; D possibly corresponds to TRBD1 (6 bases). Between the trimmed V and J ends, which lost 0 bases and 7 bases, there was a span of 12 bases. In germline, CDR1 is SGHVS, CDR2 FNYEAQ. The CDR3 contains 15 residues. CDR3 sequence reads: CASSLAGGRTEKLFF. CDR3 DNA sequence: TGTGCCAGCAGCTTAGCGGGGGGGCGAACTGAAAAACTGTTTTTT.

The genes are TRBV19 and TRBJ1-1; weak D call: TRBD1 (5 bases). The CDR3 totals 13 residues. Germline V CDR1 and CDR2: LNHDA, SQIVND (reference sequence). Trimming pared 6 bases from V and 1 base from J, leaving 9 bases between. The CDR3 DNA follows: TGTGCCAGTAGCAACACAGGGAACACTGAAGCTTTCTTT. Translated: CASSNTGNTEAFF.

The gene calls are TRBV19 and TRBJ1-3, with no clear D. The CDR3 contains 13 residues. The germline V and J ends were trimmed by 9 bases and 0 bases, with 9 bases remaining between them. Germline loops: CDR1 LNHDA, CDR2 SQIVND (reference sequence). CDR3 sequence (DNA): TGTGCCAGCCAAGGGTACTCTGGAAACACCATATATTTT. It is translated as CASQGYSGNTIYF.

The chain joins TRBV11-2 to TRBJ1-3, with D perhaps matching TRBD1 (6 bases). V was trimmed by 6 bases and J by 4 bases, leaving 10 bases between them. Germline assignment: CDR1 SGHAT and CDR2 FQNNGV. The CDR3 extends over 13 amino acids. CDR3 in DNA: TGTGCCAGCAGTACAGGGACGGGAAACACCATATATTTT. Its translation is CASSTGTGNTIYF.

This chain connects TRBV6-5 to TRBJ2-6; D ambiguous. The V end was cut by 6 bases, the J end by 0 bases, with 6 bases between. This CDR3 is 14 amino acids long. Germline V lookup: CDR1 MNHEY, CDR2 SVGAGI. CDR3 protein: CASSAYSGANVLTF. For the CDR3, the DNA is TGTGCCAGCAGCGCCTACTCTGGGGCCAACGTCCTGACTTTC.